This T cell receptor (beta chain) derives from a study of CD8+CD57+ T cells in acquired aplastic anemia. The overall study: On average, sorted CD4+ and CD8+ cells gave 3.2 ug of DNA. Points from the study as a whole: Comparison of patients with controls identified approximately 28 shared CD8+ CDR3 sequences.

Patients sequenced had flow cytometry evidence of CD8+CD57+ cell expansion. Severe acquired aplastic anemia was the diagnosis recorded for all patients. On this clonotype itself: The antigen remains unidentified.

Germline V gene lookup returns CDR1 DFQATT and CDR2 SNEGSKA (reference sequence). J gave up 3 bases and V 4 bases, and 5 bases lay outside the gene matches. The CDR3 length is 13 residues. TCR beta VDJ and CDR3 profiles were obtained from a genomic DNA template. TCRdb passed the reads through MiXCR, listing each CDR3 protein once. The table shows around 120,000 distinct CDR3 sequences, with about two fifths occurring only once. The chain employs TRBV20-1 and TRBJ2-7; TRBD1 matches at 8 bases. The sequence came from a human donor with aplastic anemia. The sequenced sample consisted of sorted CD4+, CD8+, or CD8+CD57+ T cells (not recorded which) from PBMCs. In DNA, the CDR3 is TGCAGTGCTACCTCGACAGGGGTCTACGAGCAGTACTTC. This encodes CSATSTGVYEQYF.